This T cell receptor (beta chain) appears in the sequencing data of a study of blood T cells in healthy people across ages. General study findings and limits: In older individuals, TCR beta diversity per million T cells was lower, falling roughly linearly with age. Calculation of diversity from one million T cells yielded estimates considered to be underestimates.

Trimming left V 2 bases short and J 6 bases short, with 15 bases between. This CDR3 region has 14 residues. Per germline, CDR1 SGHRS and CDR2 YFSETQ. Using a J-beta primer mix together with a sample-barcoded 5' primer, a second PCR was run for roughly 7 to 11 cycles. Every cDNA molecule bore a tag from a template-switch adaptor containing 12 random nucleotides. TCRdb re-analysed the 5' RACE reads in MiXCR, keeping a single row per CDR3 protein. Among around 1,500,000 distinct CDR3 sequences listed, 42% were seen once. On this clonotype itself: What it binds is not known.

The material sequenced was blood. This receptor was obtained from a woman under 30 in good health. This chain connects TRBV5-1 to TRBJ2-7; a possible D gene is TRBD2 (5 bases). The CDR3: CASSFNIGGAEQYF. The CDR3 bases are TGCGCCAGCAGCTTTAATATAGGAGGAGCCGAGCAGTACTTC.